The clone carrying this TCR beta chain was recorded a few times. As yet, its antigen is unknown. The naive CD8 population came from CD45RO-negative cells selected for CCR7, without terminally differentiated effector memory CD45RA+ cells. The germline CDR1 and CDR2 sequences are MNHEY and SVGAGI. The CDR3 has 12 amino acids. The V gene lost 10 bases and the J gene lost 0 bases, with 10 bases spanning the gap. For each subset, genomic DNA was distributed in equal portions over several immunoSEQ plates. Sequencing used immunoSEQ multiplex PCR; TCRdb keeps in-frame clones, though not all of them. The sample consists of about 2 million clones, about 95% of them appearing once. The data stem from a study of shared clonotypes between healthy human individuals. Whole-study findings and limits: Large sequencing depth failed to make sorted-subset sequencing complete, rarefaction showed. Shared clonotypes across all four donors exceeded non-shared ones in generation probability.

The sample comprised naive CD8+ T cells sorted from blood. This chain connects TRBV6-5 to TRBJ2-7; possible D gene TRBD2, 6 bases. This receptor was taken from a man between 18 and 35 years old in good health. DNA of the CDR3: TGTGCCACCGGGGGTAGCTCCTACGAGCAGTACTTC. Encoded protein: CATGGSSYEQYF.